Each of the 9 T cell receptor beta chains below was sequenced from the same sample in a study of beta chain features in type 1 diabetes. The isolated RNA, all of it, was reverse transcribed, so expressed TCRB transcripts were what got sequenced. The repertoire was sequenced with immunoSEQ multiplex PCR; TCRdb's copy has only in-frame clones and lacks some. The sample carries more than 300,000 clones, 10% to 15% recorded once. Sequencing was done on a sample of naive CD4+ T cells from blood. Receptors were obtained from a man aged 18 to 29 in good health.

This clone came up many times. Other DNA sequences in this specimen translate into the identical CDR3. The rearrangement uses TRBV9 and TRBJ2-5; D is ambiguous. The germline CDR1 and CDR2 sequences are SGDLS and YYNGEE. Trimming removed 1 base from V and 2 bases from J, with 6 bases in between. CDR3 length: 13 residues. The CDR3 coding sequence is TGTGCCAGCAGCGTATCCAGGCAAGAGACCCAGTACTTC. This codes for CASSVSRQETQYF.

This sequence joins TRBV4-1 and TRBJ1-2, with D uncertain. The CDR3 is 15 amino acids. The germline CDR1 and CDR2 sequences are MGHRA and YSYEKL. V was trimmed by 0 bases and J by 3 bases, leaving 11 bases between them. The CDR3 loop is CASSQDLREHYGYTF. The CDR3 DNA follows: TGCGCCAGCAGCCAAGATTTGCGGGAGCACTATGGCTACACCTTC.

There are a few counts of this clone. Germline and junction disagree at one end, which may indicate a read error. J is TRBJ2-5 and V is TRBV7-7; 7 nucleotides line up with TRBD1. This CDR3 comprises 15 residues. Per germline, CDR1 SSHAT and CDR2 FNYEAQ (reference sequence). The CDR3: CASSLVGGQQETQYF. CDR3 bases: TGTGCTAGCAGCTTAGTAGGGGGACAGCAAGAGACCCAGTACTTC.

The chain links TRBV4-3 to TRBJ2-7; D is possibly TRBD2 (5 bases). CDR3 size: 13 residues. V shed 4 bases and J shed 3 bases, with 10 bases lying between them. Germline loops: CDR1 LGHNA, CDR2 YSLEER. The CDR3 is CASSPAGDYEQYF. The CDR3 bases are TGCGCCAGCAGCCCCGCCGGGGACTACGAGCAGTACTTC.

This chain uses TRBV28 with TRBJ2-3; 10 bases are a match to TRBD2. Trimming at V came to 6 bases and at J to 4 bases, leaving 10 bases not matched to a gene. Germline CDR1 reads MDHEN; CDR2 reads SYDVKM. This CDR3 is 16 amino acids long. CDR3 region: CASRSGTLAGADTQYF. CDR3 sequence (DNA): TGTGCCAGCAGGTCAGGGACCCTAGCGGGAGCAGATACGCAGTATTTT.

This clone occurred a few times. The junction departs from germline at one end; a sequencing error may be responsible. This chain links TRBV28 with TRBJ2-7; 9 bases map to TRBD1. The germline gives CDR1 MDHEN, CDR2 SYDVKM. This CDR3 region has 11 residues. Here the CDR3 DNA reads TGTGCCACCAGTACCGGGACAGGGTTCTACTTC. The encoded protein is CATSTGTGFYF.

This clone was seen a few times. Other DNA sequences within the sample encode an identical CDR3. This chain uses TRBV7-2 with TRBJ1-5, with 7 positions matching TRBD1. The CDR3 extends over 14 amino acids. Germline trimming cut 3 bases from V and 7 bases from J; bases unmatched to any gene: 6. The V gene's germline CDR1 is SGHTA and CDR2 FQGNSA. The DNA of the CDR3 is TGTGCCAGCAGCTTGCGACAGGGTGGCCAGCCCCAGCATTTT. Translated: CASSLRQGGQPQHF.

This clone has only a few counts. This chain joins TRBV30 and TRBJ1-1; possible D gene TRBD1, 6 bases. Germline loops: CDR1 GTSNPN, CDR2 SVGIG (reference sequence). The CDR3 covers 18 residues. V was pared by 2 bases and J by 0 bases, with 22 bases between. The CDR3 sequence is CAWSQGRWGGWMNTEAFF. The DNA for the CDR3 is TGTGCCTGGAGTCAAGGGCGATGGGGGGGCTGGATGAACACTGAAGCTTTCTTT.

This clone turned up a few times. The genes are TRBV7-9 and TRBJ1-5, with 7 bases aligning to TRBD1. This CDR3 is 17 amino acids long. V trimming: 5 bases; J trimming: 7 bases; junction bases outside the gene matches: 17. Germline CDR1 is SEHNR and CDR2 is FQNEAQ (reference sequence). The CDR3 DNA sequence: TGTGCCAGCAGCCCAACCCTCGGGACAGAGTCACCGCAGCCCCAGCATTTT. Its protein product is CASSPTLGTESPQPQHF.